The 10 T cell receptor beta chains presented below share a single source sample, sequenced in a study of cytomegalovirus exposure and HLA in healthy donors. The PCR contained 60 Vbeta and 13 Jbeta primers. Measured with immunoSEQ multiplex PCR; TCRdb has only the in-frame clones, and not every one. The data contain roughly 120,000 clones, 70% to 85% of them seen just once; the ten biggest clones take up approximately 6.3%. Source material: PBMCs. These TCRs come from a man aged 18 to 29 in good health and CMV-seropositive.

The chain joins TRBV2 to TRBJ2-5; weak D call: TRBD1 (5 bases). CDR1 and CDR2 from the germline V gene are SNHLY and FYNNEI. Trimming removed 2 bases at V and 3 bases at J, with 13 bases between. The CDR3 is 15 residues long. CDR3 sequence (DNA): TGTGCCAGCAGTGAACAAGGGGCCACAAAAGAGACCCAGTACTTC. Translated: CASSEQGATKETQYF.

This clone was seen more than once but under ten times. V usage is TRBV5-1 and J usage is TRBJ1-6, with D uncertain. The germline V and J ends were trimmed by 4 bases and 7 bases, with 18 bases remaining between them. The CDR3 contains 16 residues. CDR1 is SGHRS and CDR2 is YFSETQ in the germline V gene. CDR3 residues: CASSPDDTRANSPLHF. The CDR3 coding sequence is TGCGCCAGCAGCCCGGATGACACACGTGCCAATTCACCCCTCCACTTT. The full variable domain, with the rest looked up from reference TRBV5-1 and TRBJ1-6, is KAGVTQTPRYLIKTRGQQVTLSCSPISGHRSVSWYQQTPGQGLQFLFEYFSETQRNKGNFPGRFSGRQFSNSRSEMNVSTLELGDSALYLCASSPDDTRANSPLHFGNGTRLTVT.

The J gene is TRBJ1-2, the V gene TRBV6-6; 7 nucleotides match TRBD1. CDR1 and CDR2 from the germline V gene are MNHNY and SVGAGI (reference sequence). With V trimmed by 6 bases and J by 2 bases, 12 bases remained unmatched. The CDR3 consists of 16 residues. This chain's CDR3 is CASRRDRDDANYGYTF. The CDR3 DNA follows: TGTGCCAGCAGACGCGACAGGGACGATGCGAACTATGGCTACACCTTC.

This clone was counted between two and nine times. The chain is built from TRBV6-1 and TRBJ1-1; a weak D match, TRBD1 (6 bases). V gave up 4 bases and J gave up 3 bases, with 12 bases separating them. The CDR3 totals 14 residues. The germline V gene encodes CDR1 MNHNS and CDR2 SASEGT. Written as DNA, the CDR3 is TGTGCCAGCAGTGGATTACAGGGATACACTGAAGCTTTCTTT. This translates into CASSGLQGYTEAFF.

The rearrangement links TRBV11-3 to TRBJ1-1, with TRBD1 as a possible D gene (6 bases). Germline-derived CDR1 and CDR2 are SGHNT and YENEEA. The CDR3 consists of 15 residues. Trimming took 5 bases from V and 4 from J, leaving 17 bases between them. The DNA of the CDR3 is TGTGCCAGCAGCATGGGACATGGGGAGGGCACTGAAGCTTTCTTT. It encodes CASSMGHGEGTEAFF.

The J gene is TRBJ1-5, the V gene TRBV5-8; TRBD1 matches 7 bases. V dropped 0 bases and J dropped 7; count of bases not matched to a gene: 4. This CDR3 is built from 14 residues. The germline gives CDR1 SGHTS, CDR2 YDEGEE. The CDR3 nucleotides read TGTGCCAGCAGCTTGGGACAGGGAGGACAGCCCCAGCATTTT. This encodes CASSLGQGGQPQHF.

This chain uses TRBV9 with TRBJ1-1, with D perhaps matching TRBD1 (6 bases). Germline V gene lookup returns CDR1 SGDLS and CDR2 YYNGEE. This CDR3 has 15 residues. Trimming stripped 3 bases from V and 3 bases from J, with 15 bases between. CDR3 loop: CASSDSRKGDTEAFF. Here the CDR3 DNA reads TGTGCCAGCAGCGACAGCAGGAAGGGGGACACTGAAGCTTTCTTT. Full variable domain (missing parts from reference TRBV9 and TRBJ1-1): DSGVTQTPKHLITATGQRVTLRCSPRSGDLSVYWYQQSLDQGLQFLIQYYNGEERAKGNILERFSAQQFPDLHSELNLSSLELGDSALYFCASSDSRKGDTEAFFGQGTRLTVV.

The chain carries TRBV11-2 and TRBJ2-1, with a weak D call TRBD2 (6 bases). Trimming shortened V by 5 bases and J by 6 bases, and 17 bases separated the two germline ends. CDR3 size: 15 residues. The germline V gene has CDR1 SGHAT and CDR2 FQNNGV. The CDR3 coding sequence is TGTGCCAGCAGCATAAACCCCGGGAGCTCCAATGAGCAGTTCTTC. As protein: CASSINPGSSNEQFF.

The CDR3 reads CASSYSLNLNQPQHF. The CDR3 DNA is TGTGCCAGCAGTTACTCGTTAAATCTCAATCAGCCCCAGCATTTT. The rearrangement joins TRBV6-6 to TRBJ1-5; D remains unclear. The germline gives CDR1 MNHNY, CDR2 SVGAGI (reference sequence). The germline V and J ends were trimmed by 0 bases and 3 bases, with 9 bases remaining between them. The CDR3 covers 15 residues.

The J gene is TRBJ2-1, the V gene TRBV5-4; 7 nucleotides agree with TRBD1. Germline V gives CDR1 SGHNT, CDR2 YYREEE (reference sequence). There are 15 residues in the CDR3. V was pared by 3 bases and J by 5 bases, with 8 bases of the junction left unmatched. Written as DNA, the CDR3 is TGTGCCAGCAGCTCGGAGACAGGGTTCGACAATGAGCAGTTCTTC. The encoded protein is CASSSETGFDNEQFF. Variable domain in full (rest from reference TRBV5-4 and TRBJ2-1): ETGVTQSPTHLIKTRGQQVTLRCSSQSGHNTVSWYQQALGQGPQFIFQYYREEENGRGNFPPRFSGLQFPNYSSELNVNALELDDSALYLCASSSETGFDNEQFFGPGTRLTVL.